A single sample gave rise to the 7 T cell receptor beta chains below, sequenced in a study of memory CD8 T cells in hepatitis C reinfection. The assay was immunoSEQ multiplex PCR, and TCRdb's table has in-frame clones only and misses some. Found here are roughly 43,000 clones, around 87% of them singletons; the top ten hold under 1.5%. Time point given: peak reinfection, 3 to 8 weeks after reinfection detection. No in vitro expansion preceded TCR sequencing of the sorted cells. Sequencing was done on a sample of naive CD8+ T cells sorted from blood. These receptors all come from a man aged 18 to 29 with hepatitis C virus infection.

The chain has TRBV10-1 and TRBJ2-1; 7 bases are a match to TRBD2. CDR1 and CDR2 from the germline V gene are WNHNN and SYGVQD (reference sequence). The CDR3 has 19 residues. The V and J ends lost 3 bases and 1 base, in that order; junction bases with no gene match: 15. The CDR3 region is CASSDPLALPLISYNEQFF. The CDR3 bases are TGCGCCAGCAGTGACCCACTAGCGCTCCCCCTCATTTCCTACAATGAGCAGTTCTTC.

This chain links TRBV7-3 with TRBJ2-3; D not resolved. This CDR3 comprises 12 residues. Germline assignment: CDR1 SGHTA and CDR2 FQGTGA. V lost 5 bases, J lost 5 bases, and 8 bases lay in between. CDR3 amino acids: CASSASGDTQYF. The CDR3 region has the DNA TGTGCCAGCAGCGCGTCCGGAGATACGCAGTATTTT.

Of note for this clone: One end of the junction fails to match germline, which may point to a read error. Other DNA sequences in this sample translate to the same CDR3. The CDR3 protein is CASSEGQGYSPLHF. For the CDR3, the DNA is TGTGCCAGCAGTGAAGGACAGGGTTATTCCCCCCTCCACTTT. This sequence joins TRBV2 and TRBJ1-6; 7 bases line up with TRBD1. Germline-derived CDR1 and CDR2 are SNHLY and FYNNEI. CDR3 length: 14 residues.

The gene calls are TRBV6-5 and TRBJ2-5; a possible D gene is TRBD1 (6 bases). Trimming left V 4 bases short and J 4 bases short, with 7 bases between. This CDR3 spans 12 amino acids. Per germline, CDR1 MNHEY and CDR2 SVGAGI. The CDR3 region is CASSSRGETQYF. For the CDR3, the DNA is TGTGCCAGCAGTTCCAGGGGAGAGACCCAGTACTTC.

This clone has only a few counts. The V call is TRBV7-9, the J call TRBJ2-2, with TRBD1 matching 9 bases. Germline V gene sequence: CDR1 SEHNR, CDR2 FQNEAQ (reference sequence). The CDR3 consists of 15 residues. V lost 3 bases and J lost 2; bases outside the gene matches: 1. CDR3 amino acids: CASSLGQGNTGELFF. CDR3 bases: TGTGCCAGCAGCTTGGGACAGGGCAACACCGGGGAGCTGTTTTTT.

The chain recombines TRBV6-1 with TRBJ2-7, with D maybe TRBD1 (6 bases). V lost 2 bases and J 2 bases, leaving 25 bases between the germline ends. The germline CDR1 and CDR2 sequences are MNHNS and SASEGT. The CDR3 totals 19 residues. CDR3 region: CASSETYGQTNSPTYEQYV. CDR3 in DNA: TGTGCCAGCAGTGAAACGTATGGACAGACCAATTCGCCAACCTACGAGCAGTACGTC.

The rearrangement uses TRBV19 and TRBJ2-3; 10 nucleotides align to TRBD2. The germline V gene encodes CDR1 LNHDA and CDR2 SQIVND (reference sequence). This CDR3 is 16 amino acids long. J gave up 6 bases and V 3 bases, and 9 bases lay outside the gene matches. CDR3 DNA sequence: TGTGCCAGTAGTATCCTCAGCGGGGGGGCCTCTGATACGCAGTATTTT. Amino acid sequence: CASSILSGGASDTQYF.